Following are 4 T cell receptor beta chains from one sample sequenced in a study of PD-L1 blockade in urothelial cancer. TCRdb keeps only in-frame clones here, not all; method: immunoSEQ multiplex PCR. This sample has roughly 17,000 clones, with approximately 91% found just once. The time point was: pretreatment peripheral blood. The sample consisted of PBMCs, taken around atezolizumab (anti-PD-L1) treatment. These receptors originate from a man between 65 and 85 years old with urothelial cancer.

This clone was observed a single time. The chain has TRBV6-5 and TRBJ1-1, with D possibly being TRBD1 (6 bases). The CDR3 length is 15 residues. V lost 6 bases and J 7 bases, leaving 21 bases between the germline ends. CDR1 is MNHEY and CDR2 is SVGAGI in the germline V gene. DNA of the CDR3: TGTGCCAGCAGATACGCTCTGACAGGTGAATTTGAAGCTTTCTTT. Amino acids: CASRYALTGEFEAFF.

The CDR3 DNA reads TGTGCCAGCAGCAGAGAGGGACTAGCGGGGGGGAGAAATGAGCAGTTCTTC. Its translation is CASSREGLAGGRNEQFF. This chain connects TRBV7-2 to TRBJ2-1, with 16 bases that match TRBD2. From germline, CDR1 is SGHTA and CDR2 FQGNSA. V lost 5 bases to trimming and J lost 7 bases; unmatched junction nucleotides: 8. The CDR3 runs 17 residues.

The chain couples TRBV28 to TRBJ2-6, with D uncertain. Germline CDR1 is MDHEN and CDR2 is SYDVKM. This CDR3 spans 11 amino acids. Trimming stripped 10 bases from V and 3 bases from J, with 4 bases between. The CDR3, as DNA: TGTGCCATCCTTGGGGCCAACGTCCTGACTTTC. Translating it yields CAILGANVLTF.

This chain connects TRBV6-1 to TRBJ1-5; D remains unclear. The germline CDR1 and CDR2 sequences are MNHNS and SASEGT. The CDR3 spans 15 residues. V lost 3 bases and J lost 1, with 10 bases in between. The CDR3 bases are TGTGCCAGCAGTGACAGACACCGAAGCAATCAGCCCCAGCATTTT. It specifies CASSDRHRSNQPQHF.